This T cell receptor beta chain is from a study of blood T cell repertoires in COVID-19. Study-level information: COVID-19 samples collected from the United States, Italy and Spain covered acute and convalescent phases.

Profiled with immunoSEQ multiplex PCR; TCRdb holds only in-frame clones, not every one. Found here are about 110,000 clones, over 60% of them singletons; the top ten hold 16%. V shed 5 bases, J shed 0 bases, and the junction held 13 bases outside the gene matches. The length of the CDR3 is 19 residues. Germline assignment: CDR1 SGHVS and CDR2 FQNEAQ. This TCR derives from an elderly woman with active or convalescent COVID-19. The chain recombines TRBV7-8 with TRBJ2-6, with 7 bases identical to TRBD1. The sequenced sample was peripheral blood. The CDR3: CASSPRRTGAFSGANVLTF. The CDR3 bases are TGTGCCAGCAGCCCCCGCCGGACAGGCGCCTTCTCTGGGGCCAACGTCCTGACTTTC.